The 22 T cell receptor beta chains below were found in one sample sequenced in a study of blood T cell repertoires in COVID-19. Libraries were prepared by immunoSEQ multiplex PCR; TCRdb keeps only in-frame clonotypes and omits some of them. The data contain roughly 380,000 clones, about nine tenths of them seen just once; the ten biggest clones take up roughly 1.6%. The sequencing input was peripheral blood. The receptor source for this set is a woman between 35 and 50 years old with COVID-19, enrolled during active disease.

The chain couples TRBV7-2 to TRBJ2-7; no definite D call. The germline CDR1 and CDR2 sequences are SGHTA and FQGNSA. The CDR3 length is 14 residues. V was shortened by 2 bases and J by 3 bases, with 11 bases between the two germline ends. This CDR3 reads CASSLRLVGYEQYF. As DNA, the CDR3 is TGTGCCAGCAGCTTACGGCTAGTTGGCTACGAGCAGTACTTC.

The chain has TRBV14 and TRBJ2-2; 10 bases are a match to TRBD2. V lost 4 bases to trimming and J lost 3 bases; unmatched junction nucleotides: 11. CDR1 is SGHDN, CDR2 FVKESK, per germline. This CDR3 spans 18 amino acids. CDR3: CASSRRGRLAGDTGELFF. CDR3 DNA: TGTGCCAGCAGCCGCCGGGGTAGGCTAGCGGGAGACACCGGGGAGCTGTTTTTT.

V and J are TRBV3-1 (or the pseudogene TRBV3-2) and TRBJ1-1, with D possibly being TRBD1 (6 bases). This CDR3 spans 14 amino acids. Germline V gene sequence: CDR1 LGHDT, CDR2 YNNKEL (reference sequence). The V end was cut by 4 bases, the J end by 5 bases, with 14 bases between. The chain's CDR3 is CASSLGSQGTEAFF. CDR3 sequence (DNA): TGTGCCAGCAGCCTCGGGTCACAGGGAACTGAAGCTTTCTTT.

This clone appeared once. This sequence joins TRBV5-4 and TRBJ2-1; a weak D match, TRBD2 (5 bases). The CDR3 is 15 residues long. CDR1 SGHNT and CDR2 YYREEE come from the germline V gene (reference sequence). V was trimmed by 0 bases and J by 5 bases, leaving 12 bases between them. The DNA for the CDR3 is TGTGCCAGCAGCTTGGGGGCTAGCAGAGACAATGAGCAGTTCTTC. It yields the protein CASSLGASRDNEQFF. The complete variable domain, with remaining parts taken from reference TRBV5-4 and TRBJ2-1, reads ETGVTQSPTHLIKTRGQQVTLRCSSQSGHNTVSWYQQALGQGPQFIFQYYREEENGRGNFPPRFSGLQFPNYSSELNVNALELDDSALYLCASSLGASRDNEQFFGPGTRLTVL.

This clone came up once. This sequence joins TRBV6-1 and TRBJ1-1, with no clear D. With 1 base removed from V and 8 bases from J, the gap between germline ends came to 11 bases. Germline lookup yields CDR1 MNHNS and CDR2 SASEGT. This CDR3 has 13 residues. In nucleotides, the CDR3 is TGTGCCAGCAGTGAAGTTCCAGAAAGAGAAGCTTTCTTT. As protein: CASSEVPEREAFF.

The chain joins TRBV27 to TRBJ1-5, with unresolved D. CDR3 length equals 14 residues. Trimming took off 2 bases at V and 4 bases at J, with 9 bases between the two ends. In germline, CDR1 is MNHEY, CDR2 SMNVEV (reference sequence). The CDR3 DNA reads TGTGCCAGCAGTTTAATGGTCGGGAATCAGCCCCAGCATTTT. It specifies CASSLMVGNQPQHF.

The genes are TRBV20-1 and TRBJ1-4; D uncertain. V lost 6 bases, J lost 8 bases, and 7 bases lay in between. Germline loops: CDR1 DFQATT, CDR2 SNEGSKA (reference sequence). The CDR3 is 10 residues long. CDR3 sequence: CSAFGEKLFF. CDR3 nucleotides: TGCAGTGCGTTCGGGGAAAAACTGTTTTTT.

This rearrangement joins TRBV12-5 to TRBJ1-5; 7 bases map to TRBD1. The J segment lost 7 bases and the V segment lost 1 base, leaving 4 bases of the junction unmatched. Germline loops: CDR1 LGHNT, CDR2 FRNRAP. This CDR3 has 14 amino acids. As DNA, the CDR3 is TGTGCTAGTGGTTTGGGTCAGGGGGACCAGCCCCAGCATTTT. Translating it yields CASGLGQGDQPQHF. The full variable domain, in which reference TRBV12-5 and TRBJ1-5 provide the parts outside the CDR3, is DARVTQTPRHKVTEMGQEVTMRCQPILGHNTVFWYRQTMMQGLELLAYFRNRAPLDDSGMPKDRFSAEMPDATLATLKIQPSEPRDSAVYFCASGLGQGDQPQHFGDGTRLSIL.

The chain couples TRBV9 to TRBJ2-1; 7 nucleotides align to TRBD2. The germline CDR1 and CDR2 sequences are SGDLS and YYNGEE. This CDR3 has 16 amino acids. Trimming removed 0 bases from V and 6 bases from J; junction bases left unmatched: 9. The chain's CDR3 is CASSVEERGAGNEQFF. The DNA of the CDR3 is TGTGCCAGCAGCGTAGAGGAGCGGGGCGCTGGCAATGAGCAGTTCTTC. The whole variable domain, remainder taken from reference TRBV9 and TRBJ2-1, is DSGVTQTPKHLITATGQRVTLRCSPRSGDLSVYWYQQSLDQGLQFLIQYYNGEERAKGNILERFSAQQFPDLHSELNLSSLELGDSALYFCASSVEERGAGNEQFFGPGTRLTVL.

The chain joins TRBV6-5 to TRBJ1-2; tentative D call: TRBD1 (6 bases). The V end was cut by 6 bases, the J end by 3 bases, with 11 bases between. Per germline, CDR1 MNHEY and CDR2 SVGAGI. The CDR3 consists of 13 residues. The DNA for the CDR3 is TGTGCCAGCAGGTCGCAGGGGTACTATGGCTACACCTTC. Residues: CASRSQGYYGYTF.

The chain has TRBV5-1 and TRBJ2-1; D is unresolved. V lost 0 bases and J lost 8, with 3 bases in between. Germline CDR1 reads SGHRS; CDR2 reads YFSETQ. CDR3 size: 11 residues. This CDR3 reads CASSLAYEQFF. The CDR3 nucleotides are TGCGCCAGCAGCTTGGCCTATGAGCAGTTCTTC.

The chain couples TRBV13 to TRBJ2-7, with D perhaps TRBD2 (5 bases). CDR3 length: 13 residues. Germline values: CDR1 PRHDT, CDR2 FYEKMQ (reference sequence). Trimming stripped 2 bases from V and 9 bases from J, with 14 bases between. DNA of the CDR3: TGTGCCAGCAGCTTACCCGGGTACGGAGGGCAGTACTTC. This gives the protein CASSLPGYGGQYF. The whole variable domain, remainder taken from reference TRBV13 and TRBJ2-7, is AAGVIQSPRHLIKEKRETATLKCYPIPRHDTVYWYQQGPGQDPQFLISFYEKMQSDKGSIPDRFSAQQFSDYHSELNMSSLELGDSALYFCASSLPGYGGQYFGPGTRLTVT.

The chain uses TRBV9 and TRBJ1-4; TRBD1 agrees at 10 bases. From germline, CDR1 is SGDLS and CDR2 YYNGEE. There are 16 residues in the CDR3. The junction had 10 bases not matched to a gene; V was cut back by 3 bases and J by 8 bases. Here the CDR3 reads CASSEGTGVLSEKLFF. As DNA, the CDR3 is TGTGCCAGCAGCGAGGGGACAGGGGTCCTCAGCGAAAAACTGTTTTTT.

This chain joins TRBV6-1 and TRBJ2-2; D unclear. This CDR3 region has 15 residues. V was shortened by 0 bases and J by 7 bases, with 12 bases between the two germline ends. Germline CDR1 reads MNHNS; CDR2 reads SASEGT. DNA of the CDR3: TGTGCCAGCAGTGAAGCGTTCCGTCGACACGGGGAGCTGTTTTTT. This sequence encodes CASSEAFRRHGELFF.

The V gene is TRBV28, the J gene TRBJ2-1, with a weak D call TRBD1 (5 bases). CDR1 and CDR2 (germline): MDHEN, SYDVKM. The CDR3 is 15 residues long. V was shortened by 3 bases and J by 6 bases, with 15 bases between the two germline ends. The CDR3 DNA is TGTGCCAGCAGTTTCTCAGGATCCCAGGGCAATGAGCAGTTCTTC. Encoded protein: CASSFSGSQGNEQFF.

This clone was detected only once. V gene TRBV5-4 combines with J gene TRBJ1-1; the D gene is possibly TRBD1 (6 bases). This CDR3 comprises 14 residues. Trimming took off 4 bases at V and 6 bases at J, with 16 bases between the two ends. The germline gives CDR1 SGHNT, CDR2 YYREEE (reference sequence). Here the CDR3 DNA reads TGTGCCAGCAGCCCCGGGACACTTGGGGCTGAAGCTTTCTTT. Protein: CASSPGTLGAEAFF.

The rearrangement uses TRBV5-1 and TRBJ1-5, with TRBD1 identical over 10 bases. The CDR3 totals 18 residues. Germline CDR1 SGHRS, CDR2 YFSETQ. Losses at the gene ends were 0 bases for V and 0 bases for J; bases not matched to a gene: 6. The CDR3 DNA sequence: TGCGCCAGCAGCTTGGGGTCGGGACAGGGGTATAGCAATCAGCCCCAGCATTTT. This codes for CASSLGSGQGYSNQPQHF.

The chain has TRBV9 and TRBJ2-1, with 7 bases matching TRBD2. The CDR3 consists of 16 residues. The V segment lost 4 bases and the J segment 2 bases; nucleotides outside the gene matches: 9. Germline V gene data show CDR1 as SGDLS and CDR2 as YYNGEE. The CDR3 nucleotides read TGTGCCAGCAGCCCAAGGACTAGACATACCTACAATGAGCAGTTCTTC. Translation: CASSPRTRHTYNEQFF.

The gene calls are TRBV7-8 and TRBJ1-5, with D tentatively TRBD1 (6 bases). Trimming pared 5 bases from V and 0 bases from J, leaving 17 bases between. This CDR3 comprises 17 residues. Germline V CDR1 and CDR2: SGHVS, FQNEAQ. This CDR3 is CASSPRTQGNSNQPQHF. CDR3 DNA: TGTGCCAGCAGCCCACGGACCCAGGGGAATAGCAATCAGCCCCAGCATTTT.

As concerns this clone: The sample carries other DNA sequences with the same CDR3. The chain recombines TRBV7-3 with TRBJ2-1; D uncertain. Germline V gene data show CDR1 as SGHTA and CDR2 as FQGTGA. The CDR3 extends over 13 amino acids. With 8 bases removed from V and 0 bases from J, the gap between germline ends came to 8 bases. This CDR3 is CASSLSSYNEQFF. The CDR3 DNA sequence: TGTGCCAGCTCCTTGAGCTCCTACAATGAGCAGTTCTTC.

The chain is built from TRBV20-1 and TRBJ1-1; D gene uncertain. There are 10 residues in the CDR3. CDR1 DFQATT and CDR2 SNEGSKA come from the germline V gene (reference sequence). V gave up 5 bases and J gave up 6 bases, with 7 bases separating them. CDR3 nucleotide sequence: TGCAGTGCTTGGGCCTCTGAAGCTTTCTTT. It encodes CSAWASEAFF.

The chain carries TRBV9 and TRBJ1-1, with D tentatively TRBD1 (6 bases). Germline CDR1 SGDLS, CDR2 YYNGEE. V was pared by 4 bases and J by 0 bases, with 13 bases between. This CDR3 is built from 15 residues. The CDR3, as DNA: TGTGCCAGCAGCCCCCAACAGGGTATGAACACTGAAGCTTTCTTT. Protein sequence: CASSPQQGMNTEAFF.